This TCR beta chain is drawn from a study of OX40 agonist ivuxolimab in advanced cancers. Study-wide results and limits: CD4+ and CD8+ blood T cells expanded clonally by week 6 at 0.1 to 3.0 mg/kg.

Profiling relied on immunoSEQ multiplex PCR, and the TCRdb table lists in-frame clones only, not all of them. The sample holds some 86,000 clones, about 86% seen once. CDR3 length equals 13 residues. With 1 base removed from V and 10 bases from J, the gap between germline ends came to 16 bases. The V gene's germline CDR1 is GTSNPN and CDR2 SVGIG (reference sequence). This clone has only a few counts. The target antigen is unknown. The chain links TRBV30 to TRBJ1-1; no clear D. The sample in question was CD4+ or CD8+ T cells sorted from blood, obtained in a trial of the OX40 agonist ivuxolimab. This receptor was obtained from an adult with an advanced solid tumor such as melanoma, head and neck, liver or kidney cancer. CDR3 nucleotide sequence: TGTGCCTGGAGTGCACCGTTCCTACGGGCAGCTTTCTTT. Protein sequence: CAWSAPFLRAAFF.